This TCR beta chain was recorded in a study of cytomegalovirus exposure and HLA in healthy donors. Trimming took 4 bases from V and 3 from J, leaving 16 bases between them. The CDR3 sequence is 15 residues long. Germline CDR1 SGHTS, CDR2 YDEGEE. The PCR used 60 Vbeta and 13 Jbeta primers. Sequenced by immunoSEQ multiplex PCR; TCRdb stores in-frame clones only, minus some. The repertoire holds around 130,000 clones, 75% to 85% seen once, with approximately 2.6% in the top ten. V and J are TRBV5-8 and TRBJ1-2; the D gene is possibly TRBD1 (5 bases). Source material: PBMCs. The clonotype originates from a man aged 45-65 years in good health and CMV-seronegative. For the CDR3, the DNA is TGTGCCAGCAGCCCCCCAAACAGGATTGACTATGGCTACACCTTC. Its translation is CASSPPNRIDYGYTF.